The 9 T cell receptor beta chains given below trace back to one sample, sequenced in a study of blood T cell repertoires in COVID-19. Clones were read by immunoSEQ multiplex PCR, and TCRdb kept only the in-frame ones, dropping some. The sample has about 190,000 clones, around three quarters seen once. The sequencing sample was made of peripheral blood. All receptors derive from a man aged 55-75 years with active or convalescent COVID-19.

The chain has TRBV2 and TRBJ2-1; 7 bases line up with TRBD2. The length of the CDR3 is 19 residues. Losses at the gene ends were 1 base for V and 0 bases for J; bases not matched to a gene: 12. CDR1 is SNHLY and CDR2 is FYNNEI in the germline V gene. In DNA, the CDR3 is TGTGCCAGCAGTGAAGATGGAGCGGGACTCCCGAGCTCCTACAATGAGCAGTTCTTC. Translation gives CASSEDGAGLPSSYNEQFF. Drawing the rest from reference TRBV2 and TRBJ2-1, the complete variable domain is EPEVTQTPSHQVTQMGQEVILRCVPISNHLYFYWYRQILGQKVEFLVSFYNNEISEKSEIFDDQFSVERPDGSNFTLKIRSTKLEDSAMYFCASSEDGAGLPSSYNEQFFGPGTRLTVL.

CDR3 sequence: CASSRGQGYQPQHF. The CDR3 bases are TGTGCCAGCAGCCGGGGACAGGGCTATCAGCCCCAGCATTTT. This chain connects TRBV6-6 to TRBJ1-5, with 9 bases matching TRBD1. V lost 6 bases, J lost 5 bases, and 5 bases stayed unmatched. CDR1 is MNHNY, CDR2 SVGAGI, per germline (reference sequence). CDR3 size: 14 residues.

This clone was recorded once. The V call is TRBV19, the J call TRBJ2-7; D ambiguous. The germline V gene encodes CDR1 LNHDA and CDR2 SQIVND (reference sequence). This CDR3 region has 13 residues. V lost 2 bases, J lost 7 bases, and 12 bases lay in between. The CDR3 region is CASSIMVTREQYF. CDR3 DNA sequence: TGTGCCAGTAGTATAATGGTTACGCGGGAGCAGTACTTC.

V is TRBV5-4 and J is TRBJ1-6; no clear D. Germline assignment: CDR1 SGHNT and CDR2 YYREEE (reference sequence). V was shortened by 4 bases and J by 4 bases, with 3 bases between the two germline ends. The CDR3 length is 12 residues. CDR3 protein: CASSTYNSPLHF. In DNA form, the CDR3 reads TGTGCCAGCAGCACATATAATTCACCCCTCCACTTT.

This clone was seen more than once but under ten times. The V gene is TRBV3-1 (or the pseudogene TRBV3-2), the J gene TRBJ2-7; TRBD2 is a possible D gene (5 bases). Trimming cost V 4 bases and J 7 bases, with 14 bases left between them. There are 13 residues in the CDR3. Germline loops: CDR1 LGHDT, CDR2 YNNKEL (reference sequence). CDR3 loop: CASSPGKEREQYF. The CDR3 coding sequence is TGTGCCAGCAGCCCCGGGAAAGAAAGAGAGCAGTACTTC.

The V and J genes are TRBV6-2 or TRBV6-3 and TRBJ2-1, with D perhaps matching TRBD2 (6 bases). The V gene's germline CDR1 is MNHEY and CDR2 SVGEGT. The CDR3 length is 15 residues. Trimming cost V 5 bases and J 1 base, with 12 bases left between them. The CDR3 loop is CASSPGGRSYNEQFF. CDR3 in DNA: TGTGCCAGCAGTCCCGGAGGGCGGTCCTACAATGAGCAGTTCTTC.

This rearrangement joins TRBV2 to TRBJ2-7; TRBD2 might be the D (6 bases). The V gene's germline CDR1 is SNHLY and CDR2 FYNNEI. The ends were cut back, 8 bases at V and 2 bases at J, with 10 bases in the middle. The length of the CDR3 is 12 residues. CDR3 residues: CASQDYTYEQYF. CDR3 in DNA: TGTGCCAGCCAGGACTACACCTACGAGCAGTACTTC.

The chain combines TRBV28 with TRBJ1-4; 10 bases agree with TRBD1. After removal of 7 bases from V and 8 bases from J, the junction contained 7 bases not matched to a gene. This CDR3 region has 14 residues. Looked up from germline, CDR1 is MDHEN and CDR2 is SYDVKM. CDR3: CASTATGGLEKLFF. In DNA form, the CDR3 reads TGTGCCAGCACCGCGACAGGGGGCTTGGAAAAACTGTTTTTT.

This clone turned up a few times. The chain employs TRBV28 and TRBJ1-3; TRBD1 matches at 8 bases. The V gene end was trimmed by 10 bases and the J gene end by 2 bases; junction bases not matched to a gene: 1. The CDR3 covers 12 residues. Germline CDR1 is MDHEN and CDR2 is SYDVKM. The CDR3 DNA reads TGTGCCACACAGGGGGCTGGAAACACCATATATTTT. Protein sequence: CATQGAGNTIYF.